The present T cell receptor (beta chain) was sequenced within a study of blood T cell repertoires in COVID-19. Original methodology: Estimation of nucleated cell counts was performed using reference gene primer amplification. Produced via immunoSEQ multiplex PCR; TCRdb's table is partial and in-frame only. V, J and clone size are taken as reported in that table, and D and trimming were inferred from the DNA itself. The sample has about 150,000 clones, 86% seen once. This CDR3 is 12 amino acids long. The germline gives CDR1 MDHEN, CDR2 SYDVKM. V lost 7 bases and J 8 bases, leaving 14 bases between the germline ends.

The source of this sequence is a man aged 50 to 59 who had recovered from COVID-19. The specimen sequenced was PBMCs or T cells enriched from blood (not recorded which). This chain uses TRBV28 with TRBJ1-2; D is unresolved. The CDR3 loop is CASTPEGYGYTF. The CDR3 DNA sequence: TGTGCCAGCACCCCTGAGGGTTACGGCTACACCTTC.